This T cell receptor beta chain originates from a study of human T cells and chemical hapten exposure. Study in general: Donors were sensitized with 2% DPC on the upper inner arm. Variation in per-sample TCR yields came mainly from small pooled library volume differences.

Time point noted: patch test 1, 2 weeks after DPC sensitization. Treatment given: therapeutic diphenylcyclopropenone sensitization with weekly scalp DPC. The CDR3 loop spans 13 amino acids. Germline V gene lookup returns CDR1 SSHAT and CDR2 FNYEAQ (reference sequence). In TCRdb, the RACE reads were re-called with MiXCR into one record per CDR3 protein. The data show approximately 110,000 distinct CDR3 sequences, 11% seen once. This clonotype was observed a handful of times. Sequence at one end of the junction differs from germline and may be a read error. The V gene is TRBV7-7, the J gene TRBJ1-1; D remains unclear. This material consisted of whole blood, taken in connection with sensitization to the hapten diphenylcyclopropenone (DPC). The clonotype originates from a woman in her thirties or forties with alopecia areata. Some clones in this sample may be carry-over from other donors' samples. The DNA of the CDR3 is TGTGCTAGCAAGGCCCAAGAGAACACTGAAGCTTTCTTT. Its protein is CASKAQENTEAFF.